A single sample gave rise to the 27 T cell receptor beta chains below, sequenced in a study of T cells in Graves' hyperthyroidism and ophthalmopathy. RNA transcripts served as the template for amplifying TCR beta CDR3 regions. The study used the HTBI primer set for a first-round RT-PCR of the TCR CDR3. TCRdb redid the calling of the multiplex PCR reads with MiXCR, one entry per CDR3 protein. The repertoire holds roughly 180,000 distinct CDR3 sequences, with about 15% as singletons. Sequencing input: blood. These receptors all stem from a woman in her forties or fifties with Graves' hyperthyroidism.

The chain is built from TRBV6-1 and TRBJ2-5; D is unclear. Looked up from germline, CDR1 is MNHNS and CDR2 is SASEGT. The CDR3 spans 12 residues. Trimming left V 1 base short and J 5 bases short, with 5 bases between. This chain's CDR3 is CASSEGTETQYF. The CDR3 coding sequence is TGTGCCAGCAGTGAAGGGACCGAGACCCAGTACTTC.

The J gene is TRBJ1-5, the V gene TRBV6-2 or TRBV6-3; maybe TRBD1 (6 bases). Germline CDR1 MNHEY, CDR2 SVGEGT. The CDR3 is 15 amino acids. The V end was cut by 2 bases, the J end by 2 bases, with 10 bases between. In DNA, the CDR3 is TGTGCCAGCAGTTACCCGACAGGAGGCAATCAGCCCCAGCATTTT. This sequence encodes CASSYPTGGNQPQHF.

This clonotype was observed at least ten times. The chain has TRBV29-1 and TRBJ1-1; no firm D call. Germline V gene lookup returns CDR1 SQVTM and CDR2 ANQGSEA. Trimming took off 7 bases at V and 4 bases at J, with 13 bases between the two ends. This CDR3 is built from 12 residues. The CDR3 nucleotides are TGCAGCGGGTGGGTCGGAGCCACTGAAGCTTTCTTT. Protein product: CSGWVGATEAFF.

This sequence joins TRBV4-3 and TRBJ2-1; D perhaps matches TRBD1 (6 bases). The germline gives CDR1 LGHNA, CDR2 YSLEER. The CDR3 loop spans 13 amino acids. Trimming took off 4 bases at V and 7 bases at J, with 11 bases between the two ends. Written as DNA, the CDR3 is TGCGCCAGCAGCCGAAACAGGGTTAATGAGCAGTTCTTC. This translates into CASSRNRVNEQFF.

This clonotype was counted ten times or more. V usage is TRBV20-1 and J usage is TRBJ1-2; the D is unclear. This CDR3 region has 14 residues. Germline V gene sequence: CDR1 DFQATT, CDR2 SNEGSKA (reference sequence). Trimming shortened V by 0 bases and J by 7 bases, and 15 bases separated the two germline ends. This CDR3 reads CSAREDLLKSGYTF. Written as DNA, the CDR3 is TGCAGTGCTAGAGAGGACCTCTTGAAATCTGGCTACACCTTC.

The rearrangement links TRBV20-1 to TRBJ1-6, with D tentatively TRBD1 (6 bases). Trimming took 0 bases from V and 3 from J, leaving 15 bases between them. This CDR3 spans 17 amino acids. Germline V gene lookup returns CDR1 DFQATT and CDR2 SNEGSKA (reference sequence). CDR3 region: CSARDPGGQSYNSPLHF. The DNA of the CDR3 is TGCAGTGCTAGAGATCCGGGGGGCCAGAGCTATAATTCACCCCTCCACTTT.

The V call is TRBV5-6, the J call TRBJ1-5, with a possible D match to TRBD1 (6 bases). This CDR3 is built from 16 residues. Trimming removed 1 base from V and 0 bases from J, with 11 bases in between. Germline lookup yields CDR1 SGHDT and CDR2 YYEEEE. The CDR3 protein is CASSLMTGNSNQPQHF. For the CDR3, the DNA is TGTGCCAGCAGCTTGATGACAGGTAATAGCAATCAGCCCCAGCATTTT.

The sample holds many counts of this clonotype. This chain connects TRBV24-1 to TRBJ1-2; D perhaps matches TRBD1 (6 bases). The CDR3 is made up of 15 amino acids. Germline V CDR1 and CDR2: KGHDR, SFDVKD. Trimming pared 2 bases from V and 8 bases from J, leaving 17 bases between. The CDR3 region has the DNA TGTGCCACCAGTGATTCCGAGGGGGACTTCAGAGGCTACACCTTC. Its protein is CATSDSEGDFRGYTF.

This clonotype showed up many times. The chain uses TRBV20-1 and TRBJ2-2; 10 bases fit TRBD1. J gave up 3 bases and V 4 bases, and 5 bases lay outside the gene matches. This CDR3 region has 15 residues. Germline V gene data show CDR1 as DFQATT and CDR2 as SNEGSKA (reference sequence). CDR3 in DNA: TGCAGTGCTACCCCCGGGACAGGGGACACCGGGGAGCTGTTTTTT. This gives the protein CSATPGTGDTGELFF.

This rearrangement joins TRBV4-2 to TRBJ1-1, with 7 bases identical to TRBD1. This CDR3 comprises 16 residues. CDR1 and CDR2 (germline): LGHNA, YNFKEQ. V lost 1 base to trimming and J lost 4 bases; unmatched junction nucleotides: 9. CDR3 amino acids: CASSQARGLRGTEAFF. In DNA form, the CDR3 reads TGTGCCAGCAGCCAAGCCAGGGGGTTGAGGGGCACTGAAGCTTTCTTT.

This clonotype came up a few times. The rearrangement joins TRBV27 to TRBJ1-6, with TRBD1 as a possible D gene (6 bases). The CDR3 consists of 13 residues. Germline CDR1 MNHEY, CDR2 SMNVEV (reference sequence). V was pared by 5 bases and J by 9 bases, with 11 bases between. The CDR3 nucleotides read TGTGCCAGCAGTCACAGGGACGGTTCACCCCTCCACTTT. This encodes CASSHRDGSPLHF.

This clonotype came up many times. This rearrangement joins TRBV11-2 to TRBJ2-3; D is unresolved. V lost 0 bases and J lost 2, with 12 bases in between. This CDR3 spans 16 amino acids. Germline V gene data show CDR1 as SGHAT and CDR2 as FQNNGV. CDR3 nucleotides: TGTGCCAGCAGCTTAGATTTACGAGGAACCACAGATACGCAGTATTTT. Translated, it gives CASSLDLRGTTDTQYF.

This clonotype was seen at least ten times. The V gene is TRBV29-1, the J gene TRBJ1-2; a weak D match, TRBD1 (5 bases). The V end lost 3 bases, the J end lost 8 bases, and 22 bases lay between the germline ends. The CDR3 covers 15 residues. Germline CDR1 and CDR2: SQVTM and ANQGSEA. CDR3 in DNA: TGCAGCGTTGACATGGGATTGGCAGGGCCCTTCGGCTACACCTTC. Translated: CSVDMGLAGPFGYTF. The whole variable domain, filled in from reference TRBV29-1 and TRBJ1-2, reads SAVISQKPSRDICQRGTSLTIQCQVDSQVTMMFWYRQQPGQSLTLIATANQGSEATYESGFVIDKFPISRPNLTFSTLTVSNMSPEDSSIYLCSVDMGLAGPFGYTFGSGTRLTVV.

This clonotype occurred many times. This chain joins TRBV12-3 or TRBV12-4 and TRBJ1-2, with 7 bases matching TRBD1. V lost 5 bases, J lost 4 bases, and 7 bases stayed unmatched. The CDR3 contains 14 residues. Here the CDR3 reads CASSAPGQFYGYTF. CDR3 nucleotides: TGTGCCAGCAGTGCCCCGGGACAGTTCTATGGCTACACCTTC.

This clonotype turned up a few times. A much larger clone lies a single base off, so this may be a read error. V gene TRBV6-5 combines with J gene TRBJ1-6; D uncertain. CDR3 size: 14 residues. The germline V gene encodes CDR1 MNHEY and CDR2 SVGAGI. The CDR3 DNA reads TGTGCCAGCAGTTACGAACCATATAGTTCACCCCTCCACTTT. Its translation is CASSYEPYSSPLHF.

This clonotype was counted ten times or more. This chain joins TRBV9 and TRBJ2-7, with D possibly TRBD2 on 5 matching bases. The CDR3 totals 14 residues. The germline CDR1 and CDR2 sequences are SGDLS and YYNGEE. The V and J ends lost 4 bases and 0 bases respectively, with 11 bases between them. DNA for the CDR3: TGTGCCAGCAGCCCCGACGAGGGCTCCTACGAGCAGTACTTC. As protein: CASSPDEGSYEQYF.

The chain is built from TRBV24-1 and TRBJ2-2; D remains ambiguous. The length of the CDR3 is 17 residues. V was trimmed by 1 base and J by 1 base, leaving 12 bases between them. CDR1 and CDR2 (germline): KGHDR, SFDVKD. The CDR3 coding sequence is TGTGCCACCAGTGATTTCGCAACCAGAGGGAACACCGGGGAGCTGTTTTTT. Translation gives CATSDFATRGNTGELFF.

The chain recombines TRBV7-9 with TRBJ2-7; TRBD1 matches at 7 bases. J was trimmed by 3 bases and V by 5 bases; bases with no gene match: 19. The CDR3 consists of 18 residues. Germline V gene data show CDR1 as SEHNR and CDR2 as FQNEAQ (reference sequence). The CDR3 loop is CASSLLTGPSKGVYEQYF. The CDR3 nucleotides are TGTGCCAGCAGCCTCCTGACAGGGCCCAGTAAAGGGGTCTACGAGCAGTACTTC.

This clonotype was counted many times. This sequence joins TRBV6-1 and TRBJ2-3; 8 bases map to TRBD1. V lost 5 bases, J lost 4 bases, and 11 bases stayed unmatched. Germline V gene data show CDR1 as MNHNS and CDR2 as SASEGT. The CDR3 totals 16 residues. CDR3 in amino acids: CASSPSTGEFPDTQYF. Here the CDR3 DNA reads TGTGCCAGCAGTCCCTCGACAGGGGAGTTCCCAGATACGCAGTATTTT.

There are many counts of this clonotype. This chain joins TRBV3-1 and TRBJ1-4; D might be TRBD1 (5 bases). The CDR3 consists of 15 residues. Germline V gene sequence: CDR1 LGHDT, CDR2 YNNKEL (reference sequence). V was shortened by 0 bases and J by 5 bases, with 10 bases between the two germline ends. DNA of the CDR3: TGTGCCAGCAGCCAAGACGGGACTCTGAATGAAAAACTGTTTTTT. As protein: CASSQDGTLNEKLFF.

This clonotype appeared many times. CDR3 nucleotides: TGTGCCAGCAGCAGACCGACAACGGGGCGGGGTGAAAAACTGTTTTTT. Translated: CASSRPTTGRGEKLFF. The chain is built from TRBV7-9 and TRBJ1-4; weak D call: TRBD1 (5 bases). The germline CDR1 and CDR2 sequences are SEHNR and FQNEAQ (reference sequence). The CDR3 contains 16 residues. The V end was cut by 5 bases, the J end by 7 bases, with 20 bases between.

At least ten counts were recorded for this clonotype. This chain joins TRBV6-1 and TRBJ2-2, with D hard to call. Germline V lookup: CDR1 MNHNS, CDR2 SASEGT. The length of the CDR3 is 13 residues. The germline V and J ends were trimmed by 5 bases and 5 bases, with 9 bases remaining between them. The CDR3 sequence: CASSIMGTGELFF. CDR3 DNA: TGTGCCAGCAGTATAATGGGTACCGGGGAGCTGTTTTTT.

The table lists this clonotype with many counts. The CDR3 bases are TGTGCCAGCAGCTTAGTCACCGCCTTCGGGCAAGAGACCCAGTACTTC. Amino acids: CASSLVTAFGQETQYF. J is TRBJ2-5 and V is TRBV11-2; no definite D call. The ends were cut back, 1 base at V and 2 bases at J, with 14 bases in the middle. The CDR3 sequence is 16 residues long. Germline values: CDR1 SGHAT, CDR2 FQNNGV.

This clonotype was seen ten or more times. The CDR3 DNA reads TGTGCCAGCAGCTTAATGGCAGGCCCCTACGAGCAGTACTTC. Encoded protein: CASSLMAGPYEQYF. The chain has TRBV7-2 and TRBJ2-7; D unclear. This CDR3 is built from 14 residues. Deletions cut 2 bases from V and 2 bases from J, with 10 bases between. The germline gives CDR1 SGHTA, CDR2 FQGNSA.

As to this clonotype: At one of its ends the junction is not consistent with the germline gene, which may arise from a read error. The chain employs TRBV19 and TRBJ1-1; no reliable D call. CDR1 LNHDA and CDR2 SQIVND come from the germline V gene (reference sequence). The CDR3 has 13 amino acids. The CDR3 protein is CASGIWSNTEAFF. DNA for the CDR3: TGTGCCAGTGGTATATGGTCGAACACTGAAGCTTTCTTT.

This clonotype was detected many times. V usage is TRBV20-1 and J usage is TRBJ2-2; D unclear. V lost 6 bases, J lost 3 bases, and 14 bases lay in between. This CDR3 is 14 amino acids long. Germline V gene data show CDR1 as DFQATT and CDR2 as SNEGSKA (reference sequence). CDR3 nucleotides: TGCAGTGCCTCAAGGGCCTCTTACACCGGGGAGCTGTTTTTT. Translating it yields CSASRASYTGELFF.

This clonotype was recorded at least ten times. The J gene is TRBJ2-3, the V gene TRBV5-4, with D unclear. Germline CDR1 SGHNT, CDR2 YYREEE (reference sequence). CDR3 length equals 14 residues. V lost 5 bases and J lost 2, with 12 bases in between. The CDR3 nucleotides read TGTGCCAGCAGTCAAACGCCCGCCACAGATACGCAGTATTTT. It is translated as CASSQTPATDTQYF.